This TCR beta chain derives from a study of siplizumab effects on memory and regulatory T cells. Notes on the study in general: Phenotypic classification as naive or memory proved unattainable for roughly 75-96% of proliferating CD4+ or CD8+ clones. No functional test confirmed suppression by proliferating siplizumab-culture Tregs. Alloreactive sequences traceable to unstimulated CD4+ memory cells declined significantly under siplizumab. The diversity of naive T cells seemed greater than that of memory cells, and their alloresponse contribution seemed major.

Turning to this clone: The target antigen is unknown.

TCRdb's table, derived via immunoSEQ multiplex PCR, lists solely in-frame clones and lacks some. This table has some 110,000 clones, 85% to 95% appearing once. This sequence was found in a human donor in good health. The material sequenced was CD4+ T cells sorted from blood.

CDR3 protein: CAWRVGLFSAGSPGELFF. CDR3 bases: TGTGCCTGGAGAGTGGGTCTTTTTAGTGCGGGGTCCCCCGGGGAGCTGTTTTTT. This chain joins TRBV30 and TRBJ2-2; D might be TRBD2 (6 bases). The ends were cut back, 3 bases at V and 6 bases at J, with 26 bases in the middle. Looked up from germline, CDR1 is GTSNPN and CDR2 is SVGIG (reference sequence). The CDR3 has 18 residues. The whole variable domain, remainder taken from reference TRBV30 and TRBJ2-2, is SQTIHQWPATLVQPVGSPLSLECTVEGTSNPNLYWYRQAAGRGLQLLFYSVGIGQISSEVPQNLSASRPQDRQFILSSKKLLLSDSGFYLCAWRVGLFSAGSPGELFFGEGSRLTVL.